This T cell receptor beta chain emerged from a study of cytomegalovirus exposure and HLA in healthy donors. Points from the study as a whole: A later analysis associated some 18,000 TCR beta sequences with HLA alleles at a 0.05 false discovery rate. Later analysis identified a missense DCLRE1C variant that was linked to TCR beta V- and J-gene trimming.

The ends lost 2 bases at V and 10 bases at J; junction bases unmatched: 19. The CDR3 loop spans 18 amino acids. The V gene's germline CDR1 is SGHTA and CDR2 FQGNSA. Both 60 Vbeta primers and 13 Jbeta primers went into the PCR. The assay was immunoSEQ multiplex PCR, and TCRdb's table has in-frame clones only and misses some. Its table lists approximately 120,000 clones. Of note for this clone: Its antigen is unknown.

The sequenced material came from PBMCs. This chain uses TRBV7-2 with TRBJ2-5; 10 nucleotides align to TRBD2. The sequence came from a woman in her fifties or sixties in good health and CMV-seronegative. The DNA for the CDR3 is TGTGCCAGCAGCTTAACCTGGGCTACTAGCGGGAAGACGAGAGACCAGTACTTC. Residues: CASSLTWATSGKTRDQYF.